These 30 T cell receptor beta chains share one sample of origin, sequenced in a study of cytomegalovirus exposure and HLA in healthy donors. Researchers ran the PCR with 60 Vbeta and 13 Jbeta primers. This table comes from immunoSEQ multiplex PCR, and its TCRdb copy is limited to in-frame clones, with some not included. The repertoire consists of some 160,000 clones, with approximately 68% occurring once and the leading ten covering around 4.7%. Sequencing was done on a sample of PBMCs. These receptors came from a man in his sixties in good health and CMV-seronegative.

This sequence joins TRBV5-1 and TRBJ1-1; 8 nucleotides match TRBD1. After removal of 6 bases from V and 1 base from J, the junction contained 5 bases not matched to a gene. CDR1 is SGHRS, CDR2 YFSETQ, per germline. There are 14 residues in the CDR3. For the CDR3, the DNA is TGCGCCAGCACCCACGGACAGGGGAACACTGAAGCTTTCTTT. This sequence encodes CASTHGQGNTEAFF. Looking up the rest from reference TRBV5-1 and TRBJ1-1 gives the full variable domain: KAGVTQTPRYLIKTRGQQVTLSCSPISGHRSVSWYQQTPGQGLQFLFEYFSETQRNKGNFPGRFSGRQFSNSRSEMNVSTLELGDSALYLCASTHGQGNTEAFFGQGTRLTVV.

The chain joins TRBV13 to TRBJ2-1; D possibly corresponds to TRBD2 (5 bases). V gave up 4 bases and J gave up 8 bases, with 9 bases separating them. Germline V gene data show CDR1 as PRHDT and CDR2 as FYEKMQ (reference sequence). CDR3 length: 12 amino acids. The CDR3 sequence is CASSSPGDEQFF. DNA for the CDR3: TGTGCCAGCAGCTCCCCCGGGGATGAGCAGTTCTTC.

The chain carries TRBV9 and TRBJ1-3; 8 bases line up with TRBD1. The length of the CDR3 is 17 residues. CDR1 and CDR2 from the germline V gene are SGDLS and YYNGEE. V trimming: 0 bases; J trimming: 1 base; junction bases outside the gene matches: 6. CDR3 in DNA: TGTGCCAGCAGCGTAGCGGACAGGGCCAAATCTGGAAACACCATATATTTT. Its translation is CASSVADRAKSGNTIYF.

V usage is TRBV5-1 and J usage is TRBJ2-5, with D perhaps TRBD2 (6 bases). This CDR3 spans 13 amino acids. Germline V gene data show CDR1 as SGHRS and CDR2 as YFSETQ. V gave up 1 base and J gave up 5 bases, with 9 bases separating them. Here the CDR3 reads CASSLPGGETQYF. The CDR3 region has the DNA TGCGCCAGCAGCTTGCCTGGGGGGGAGACCCAGTACTTC.

This rearrangement joins TRBV28 to TRBJ1-5; no clear D. V gave up 5 bases and J gave up 4 bases, with 12 bases separating them. The CDR3 totals 14 residues. The germline gives CDR1 MDHEN, CDR2 SYDVKM. The CDR3 bases are TGTGCCAGCAGTGCCCTATGGAGGAATCAGCCCCAGCATTTT. Encoded protein: CASSALWRNQPQHF. Looking up the rest from reference TRBV28 and TRBJ1-5 gives the full variable domain: DVKVTQSSRYLVKRTGEKVFLECVQDMDHENMFWYRQDPGLGLRLIYFSYDVKMKEKGDIPEGYSVSREKKERFSLILESASTNQTSMYLCASSALWRNQPQHFGDGTRLSIL.

This sequence joins TRBV7-6 and TRBJ2-5, with 14 bases lining up with TRBD2. The DNA matches TRBJ2-7 better at its end, which makes the J call doubtful. CDR3 size: 18 residues. Germline CDR1 reads SGHVS; CDR2 reads FNYEAQ. The DNA of the CDR3 is TGTGCCAGCACCGCAGTGTCGGGACTAGCGGGAGAGATCTACGAGCAGTACTTC. Translated, it gives CASTAVSGLAGEIYEQYF.

This rearrangement joins TRBV14 to TRBJ2-1; D may be TRBD1 (6 bases). The V end lost 1 base, the J end lost 0 bases, and 16 bases lay between the germline ends. Germline CDR1 and CDR2: SGHDN and FVKESK. The CDR3 totals 18 residues. Here the CDR3 reads CASSQGSGQGPSYNEQFF. CDR3 coding DNA: TGTGCCAGCAGCCAAGGGTCCGGTCAGGGGCCCTCCTACAATGAGCAGTTCTTC. Supplemented by reference TRBV14 and TRBJ2-1, the full variable domain reads EAGVTQFPSHSVIEKGQTVTLRCDPISGHDNLYWYRRVMGKEIKFLLHFVKESKQDESGMPNNRFLAERTGGTYSTLKVQPAELEDSGVYFCASSQGSGQGPSYNEQFFGPGTRLTVL.

This clone was seen a few times. The chain has TRBV27 and TRBJ2-7, with TRBD1 identical over 12 bases. The trim removed 4 bases at V and 2 bases at J, leaving 3 bases unmatched. Germline V gene sequence: CDR1 MNHEY, CDR2 SMNVEV (reference sequence). The CDR3 runs to 15 residues. The CDR3 region has the DNA TGTGCCAGCAGTTGGGGGACAGGGGGCACCTACGAGCAGTACTTC. Translating it yields CASSWGTGGTYEQYF.

Only a few counts were recorded for this clone. This sequence joins TRBV9 and TRBJ2-7; 9 bases match TRBD1. The germline CDR1 and CDR2 sequences are SGDLS and YYNGEE. The CDR3 contains 14 residues. V lost 4 bases and J lost 1; bases outside the gene matches: 3. The CDR3 here is CASSKTGGSYEQYF. The CDR3, as DNA: TGTGCCAGCAGCAAGACAGGGGGGTCCTACGAGCAGTACTTC.

This clone was observed once. The CDR3 region is CASSPGRTSGGKQFF. The DNA for the CDR3 is TGTGCCAGCAGCCCAGGACGTACTAGCGGGGGGAAGCAGTTCTTC. V is TRBV7-3 and J is TRBJ2-1; 12 nucleotides agree with TRBD2. The CDR3 extends over 15 amino acids. J gave up 11 bases and V 5 bases, and 10 bases lay outside the gene matches. In germline, CDR1 is SGHTA, CDR2 FQGTGA.

V gene TRBV15 combines with J gene TRBJ2-5, with a possible D match to TRBD2 (5 bases). The CDR3 runs 14 residues. V lost 5 bases, J lost 2 bases, and 12 bases lay in between. Germline V lookup: CDR1 LNHNV, CDR2 YYDKDF (reference sequence). CDR3 DNA: TGTGCCACCAGCGATCCCCCGGGACAAGAGACCCAGTACTTC. Translation: CATSDPPGQETQYF.

The chain recombines TRBV19 with TRBJ2-1; weak D call: TRBD1 (5 bases). Germline V gene lookup returns CDR1 LNHDA and CDR2 SQIVND (reference sequence). The CDR3 loop spans 13 amino acids. Trimming cost V 5 bases and J 8 bases, with 13 bases left between them. The DNA of the CDR3 is TGTGCCAGTAGTGAAGGGGAAATCCATGAGCAGTTCTTC. Translated: CASSEGEIHEQFF. The whole variable domain, remainder taken from reference TRBV19 and TRBJ2-1, is DGGITQSPKYLFRKEGQNVTLSCEQNLNHDAMYWYRQDPGQGLRLIYYSQIVNDFQKGDIAEGYSVSREKKESFPLTVTSAQKNPTAFYLCASSEGEIHEQFFGPGTRLTVL.

This clone appeared once. The CDR3 loop reads CASRPGGSSYNEQFF. CDR3 in DNA: TGTGCCAGCAGGCCCGGGGGAAGCTCCTACAATGAGCAGTTCTTC. The rearrangement uses TRBV28 and TRBJ2-1, with D tentatively TRBD2 (6 bases). V lost 6 bases, J lost 0 bases, and 12 bases lay in between. Germline V gene sequence: CDR1 MDHEN, CDR2 SYDVKM. CDR3 length: 15 residues.

In its sample, this clone was seen once. V gene TRBV6-1 combines with J gene TRBJ1-1; a weak D match, TRBD1 (6 bases). CDR3 length: 14 residues. Germline V gene data show CDR1 as MNHNS and CDR2 as SASEGT. The V end lost 6 bases, the J end lost 1 base, and 12 bases lay between the germline ends. CDR3 sequence: CASSDSTGNTEAFF. DNA of the CDR3: TGTGCCAGCAGCGACTCGACAGGGAACACTGAAGCTTTCTTT.

The chain joins TRBV29-1 to TRBJ2-7; tentatively, D is TRBD2 (6 bases). V lost 7 bases and J 3 bases, leaving 10 bases between the germline ends. The germline CDR1 and CDR2 sequences are SQVTM and ANQGSEA. The length of the CDR3 is 11 residues. The CDR3 region is CSGGDFYEQYF. The CDR3 nucleotides read TGCAGCGGGGGGGACTTCTACGAGCAGTACTTC.

V is TRBV7-9 and J is TRBJ1-2; 11 bases align to TRBD1. V shed 6 bases and J 3 bases; nucleotides not matched to a gene: 9. Germline V gene sequence: CDR1 SEHNR, CDR2 FQNEAQ (reference sequence). There are 16 residues in the CDR3. CDR3 residues: CASRRPGQGVHYGYTF. CDR3 bases: TGTGCCAGCAGGCGACCGGGACAGGGGGTTCACTATGGCTACACCTTC.

The V and J genes are TRBV27 and TRBJ2-7; TRBD1 agrees at 9 bases. The V segment lost 5 bases and the J segment 9 bases; nucleotides outside the gene matches: 14. This CDR3 is built from 15 residues. CDR1 and CDR2 from the germline V gene are MNHEY and SMNVEV (reference sequence). DNA of the CDR3: TGTGCCAGCAGTCTTTCGGGACAGGGTAACGCAGTGCAGTACTTC. It specifies CASSLSGQGNAVQYF.

The genes are TRBV6-5 and TRBJ2-3; 12 bases line up with TRBD2. The CDR3 covers 15 residues. V lost 1 base, J lost 9 bases, and 5 bases stayed unmatched. CDR1 MNHEY and CDR2 SVGAGI come from the germline V gene. CDR3 sequence reads: CASSYLTSGSSTQYF. As DNA, the CDR3 is TGTGCCAGCAGTTACTTGACTAGCGGGAGTAGCACGCAGTATTTT.

This clone has only a few counts. The chain uses TRBV5-6 and TRBJ2-7; D might be TRBD1 (5 bases). Between the trimmed V and J ends, which lost 1 base and 0 bases, there was a span of 8 bases. Germline V gene data show CDR1 as SGHDT and CDR2 as YYEEEE. CDR3 length equals 14 residues. CDR3 DNA sequence: TGTGCCAGCAGCTTGAGACAGATCTCCTACGAGCAGTACTTC. Translation: CASSLRQISYEQYF. Complete variable domain (other parts from reference TRBV5-6 and TRBJ2-7): DAGVTQSPTHLIKTRGQQVTLRCSPKSGHDTVSWYQQALGQGPQFIFQYYEEEERQRGNFPDRFSGHQFPNYSSELNVNALLLGDSALYLCASSLRQISYEQYFGPGTRLTVT.

The rearrangement links TRBV10-3 to TRBJ1-1; TRBD1 is a possible D gene (5 bases). The V end lost 4 bases, the J end lost 4 bases, and 13 bases lay between the germline ends. The CDR3 has 14 residues. Germline assignment: CDR1 ENHRY and CDR2 SYGVKD. The CDR3 spells CAISAEGEGTEAFF. The CDR3 DNA sequence: TGTGCCATCAGTGCCGAAGGGGAAGGCACTGAAGCTTTCTTT.

The sample holds a few counts of this clone. The V and J genes are TRBV18 and TRBJ1-6, with 10 bases matching TRBD1. CDR1 and CDR2 from the germline V gene are KGHSH and LQKENI. V shed 5 bases, J shed 9 bases, and the junction held 7 bases outside the gene matches. The CDR3 has 15 amino acids. Written as DNA, the CDR3 is TGTGCCAGCTCAGAAGGACAGGGGGGGCTTTCACCCCTCCACTTT. Its translation is CASSEGQGGLSPLHF.

The J gene is TRBJ1-2, the V gene TRBV28; 8 bases align to TRBD1. Germline V gives CDR1 MDHEN, CDR2 SYDVKM. V lost 7 bases, J lost 5 bases, and 6 bases stayed unmatched. This CDR3 is built from 13 residues. The CDR3 here is CASTPGQGYGYTF. CDR3 nucleotides: TGTGCCAGCACCCCAGGACAGGGATATGGCTACACCTTC.

The chain links TRBV10-3 to TRBJ2-3; D perhaps matches TRBD2 (6 bases). V dropped 3 bases and J dropped 6 bases, with 10 bases sitting between them. The germline gives CDR1 ENHRY, CDR2 SYGVKD. The CDR3 covers 13 residues. In DNA form, the CDR3 reads TGTGCCATCAGTGACCTCGGGGGTGATACGCAGTATTTT. Amino acids: CAISDLGGDTQYF.

This sequence joins TRBV28 and TRBJ2-7, with D tentatively TRBD2 (5 bases). The germline V gene encodes CDR1 MDHEN and CDR2 SYDVKM. This CDR3 is 19 amino acids long. The V end was cut by 2 bases, the J end by 3 bases, with 26 bases between. As DNA, the CDR3 is TGTGCCAGCAGTTTAAGCGGCCGAGGAGGAAACTGGTACTACTACGAGCAGTACTTC. Translated: CASSLSGRGGNWYYYEQYF.

V gene TRBV30 combines with J gene TRBJ1-1; a possible D gene is TRBD1 (5 bases). Between the trimmed V and J ends, which lost 2 bases and 1 base, there was a span of 17 bases. This CDR3 is built from 16 residues. Looked up from germline, CDR1 is GTSNPN and CDR2 is SVGIG (reference sequence). This chain's CDR3 is CAWSPLGGDRNTEAFF. In DNA, the CDR3 is TGTGCCTGGAGTCCGCTGGGGGGGGACCGGAACACTGAAGCTTTCTTT. Full variable domain (outside the CDR3, taken from reference TRBV30 and TRBJ1-1): SQTIHQWPATLVQPVGSPLSLECTVEGTSNPNLYWYRQAAGRGLQLLFYSVGIGQISSEVPQNLSASRPQDRQFILSSKKLLLSDSGFYLCAWSPLGGDRNTEAFFGQGTRLTVV.

This sequence joins TRBV9 and TRBJ1-5; D call uncertain. The CDR3 covers 14 residues. CDR1 and CDR2 from the germline V gene are SGDLS and YYNGEE. The ends were cut back, 2 bases at V and 4 bases at J, with 10 bases in the middle. For the CDR3, the DNA is TGTGCCAGCAGCGTTGGTCGGGTGAATCAGCCCCAGCATTTT. Its protein product is CASSVGRVNQPQHF.

The chain combines TRBV6-5 with TRBJ2-3; 8 bases are shared with TRBD2. Trimming took 0 bases from V and 3 from J; bases not matched to a gene: 5. The CDR3 sequence is 16 residues long. CDR1 and CDR2 from the germline V gene are MNHEY and SVGAGI. CDR3 nucleotides: TGTGCCAGCAGTTACTCTAGCGGGATGGGGACAGATACGCAGTATTTT. Encoded protein: CASSYSSGMGTDTQYF.

On this clone: At one end the junction does not follow the germline gene, possibly because of a read error. The chain is built from TRBV6-5 and TRBJ1-2, with 7 bases identical to TRBD1. The germline V gene has CDR1 MNHEY and CDR2 SVGAGI. This CDR3 is built from 14 residues. CDR3 sequence: CASSYRGDRGGYPF. The CDR3 DNA reads as TGTGCCAGCAGTTACCGAGGGGACAGAGGGGGCTACCCCTTC.

This chain uses TRBV5-1 with TRBJ1-1, with D unresolved. V shed 5 bases and J shed 5 bases, with 19 bases lying between them. The CDR3 runs 15 residues. The germline V gene has CDR1 SGHRS and CDR2 YFSETQ. For the CDR3, the DNA is TGCGCCAGCAGTCTAGTAGGAGAGGAGGGAACTGAAGCTTTCTTT. Protein: CASSLVGEEGTEAFF.

The CDR3 region has the DNA TGTGCCAGCAGCCCCGGGACAGTCTCCTACGAGCAGTACTTC. It specifies CASSPGTVSYEQYF. V is TRBV5-4 and J is TRBJ2-7; 7 bases are a match to TRBD1. Looked up from germline, CDR1 is SGHNT and CDR2 is YYREEE (reference sequence). With V trimmed by 4 bases and J by 0 bases, 4 bases remained unmatched. This CDR3 is built from 14 residues.